These 20 T cell receptor beta chains were sequenced from one sample in a study of cytomegalovirus exposure and HLA in healthy donors. The PCR contained 60 Vbeta and 13 Jbeta primers. Profiled with immunoSEQ multiplex PCR; TCRdb holds only in-frame clones, not every one. The sample records around 86,000 clones, 75% to 80% being singletons. Source material: PBMCs. Receptor source: a female donor in good health and CMV-seronegative.

The count of this clone is one. CDR3: CASSSTGTGAYEQYF. The CDR3, as DNA: TGTGCCAGCAGCTCAACCGGGACTGGCGCGTACGAGCAGTACTTC. The rearrangement uses TRBV7-9 and TRBJ2-5, with a possible D match to TRBD2 (6 bases). The J call may be faulty, since TRBJ2-7 better matches the DNA end. The CDR3 loop spans 15 amino acids. CDR1 and CDR2 from the germline V gene are SEHNR and FQNEAQ (reference sequence).

This chain connects TRBV6-4 to TRBJ2-3, with 11 bases lining up with TRBD2. V trimming: 5 bases; J trimming: 6 bases; junction bases outside the gene matches: 4. Looked up from germline, CDR1 is MRHNA and CDR2 is SNTAGT. This CDR3 comprises 14 residues. The CDR3 DNA follows: TGTGCCAGCAGTATGACTAGCGGGAAGGATACGCAGTATTTT. This gives the protein CASSMTSGKDTQYF.

The chain uses TRBV19 and TRBJ1-6, with D possibly TRBD1 on 6 matching bases. Germline V gives CDR1 LNHDA, CDR2 SQIVND (reference sequence). The CDR3 has 13 residues. V shed 8 bases and J shed 6 bases, with 11 bases lying between them. DNA for the CDR3: TGTGCCAGTCTCAGGGGCGCTAATTCACCCCTCCACTTT. Translating it yields CASLRGANSPLHF.

The V and J genes are TRBV28 and TRBJ1-2; D unresolved. V lost 10 bases and J 4 bases, leaving 13 bases between the germline ends. CDR3 length: 12 residues. Germline CDR1 is MDHEN and CDR2 is SYDVKM. DNA for the CDR3: TGTGCCACCCGCGGGGAGGGCTATGGCTACACCTTC. Amino acids: CATRGEGYGYTF.

This chain connects TRBV2 to TRBJ2-6, with a possible D match to TRBD2 (6 bases). The CDR3 covers 15 residues. V was clipped by 2 bases and J by 4 bases, with 9 bases between them. Looked up from germline, CDR1 is SNHLY and CDR2 is FYNNEI. CDR3 coding DNA: TGTGCCAGCAGTGAAACAGGACTAGGGGCCAACGTCCTGACTTTC. This gives the protein CASSETGLGANVLTF.

This rearrangement joins TRBV29-1 to TRBJ2-3; 8 nucleotides align to TRBD2. With V trimmed by 3 bases and J by 3 bases, 5 bases remained unmatched. In germline, CDR1 is SQVTM, CDR2 ANQGSEA. The CDR3 sequence is 14 residues long. In DNA form, the CDR3 reads TGCAGCGTTGAGGTCGGGACTAGGACAGATACGCAGTATTTT. Translating it yields CSVEVGTRTDTQYF.

The chain uses TRBV7-9 and TRBJ2-2; 9 nucleotides align to TRBD1. This CDR3 has 19 amino acids. Per the germline V gene, CDR1 is SEHNR and CDR2 is FQNEAQ (reference sequence). With 7 bases clipped from V and 3 bases from J, the junction kept 18 bases outside the gene matches. The chain's CDR3 is CASTRLPLQGALDTGELFF. DNA of the CDR3: TGTGCCAGCACCCGCCTCCCTTTACAGGGGGCGCTGGACACCGGGGAGCTGTTTTTT.

J is TRBJ1-5 and V is TRBV6-1; the match to TRBD1 covers 11 bases. Germline-derived CDR1 and CDR2 are MNHNS and SASEGT. Unmatched junction bases numbered 5, after V lost 5 bases and J lost 5 bases. The CDR3 loop spans 15 amino acids. In DNA form, the CDR3 reads TGTGCCAGCAGTTGGACAGGGGGCGCCGATCAGCCCCAGCATTTT. Translation: CASSWTGGADQPQHF.

In its sample, this clone was seen a few times. V is TRBV2 and J is TRBJ2-7; D not resolved. Germline loops: CDR1 SNHLY, CDR2 FYNNEI. Trimming took off 5 bases at V and 7 bases at J, with 12 bases between the two ends. The CDR3 loop spans 12 amino acids. CDR3 bases: TGTGCCAGCAGTAGCGAGGAGAGGGAGCAGTACTTC. Residues: CASSSEEREQYF. Complete variable domain (other parts from reference TRBV2 and TRBJ2-7): EPEVTQTPSHQVTQMGQEVILRCVPISNHLYFYWYRQILGQKVEFLVSFYNNEISEKSEIFDDQFSVERPDGSNFTLKIRSTKLEDSAMYFCASSSEEREQYFGPGTRLTVT.

The CDR3 sequence is CAWRVGNSNQPQHF. DNA of the CDR3: TGTGCCTGGAGAGTCGGGAATAGCAATCAGCCCCAGCATTTT. The V call is TRBV30, the J call TRBJ1-5; D is ambiguous. Germline CDR1 and CDR2: GTSNPN and SVGIG (reference sequence). V was pared by 3 bases and J by 0 bases, with 9 bases between. The CDR3 has 14 residues. The variable domain in full, with the rest retrieved from reference TRBV30 and TRBJ1-5, is SQTIHQWPATLVQPVGSPLSLECTVEGTSNPNLYWYRQAAGRGLQLLFYSVGIGQISSEVPQNLSASRPQDRQFILSSKKLLLSDSGFYLCAWRVGNSNQPQHFGDGTRLSIL.

The gene calls are TRBV27 and TRBJ2-7; TRBD2 matches at 7 bases. The CDR3 is 16 amino acids. Trimming cost V 0 bases and J 3 bases; bases outside gene matches: 8. Germline loops: CDR1 MNHEY, CDR2 SMNVEV (reference sequence). The CDR3 here is CASSLSTATSFYEQYF. The CDR3 DNA sequence: TGTGCCAGCAGTTTATCAACCGCGACTAGCTTCTACGAGCAGTACTTC.

The V gene is TRBV11-2, the J gene TRBJ2-5; a weak D match, TRBD1 (5 bases). The CDR3 sequence is 12 residues long. CDR1 and CDR2 from the germline V gene are SGHAT and FQNNGV. V was trimmed by 5 bases and J by 4 bases, leaving 8 bases between them. The CDR3 region is CASSTRGETQYF. The DNA for the CDR3 is TGTGCCAGCAGCACAAGGGGAGAGACCCAGTACTTC.

The CDR3, as DNA: TGCGCCAGCAGTGAGCGGGCTTTCTTT. Protein product: CASSERAFF. The gene calls are TRBV10-1 and TRBJ1-1; D not resolved. Germline-derived CDR1 and CDR2 are WNHNN and SYGVQD (reference sequence). The CDR3 loop spans 9 amino acids. Trimming cost V 2 bases and J 11 bases, with 3 bases left between them.

This clone occurred once. Compared with germline, one end of the junction differs, possibly owing to a read error. This sequence joins TRBV5-1 and TRBJ1-2; 10 bases are a match to TRBD1. This CDR3 has 17 residues. Germline lookup yields CDR1 SGHRS and CDR2 YFSETQ. CDR3 region: CVSSQSLRDRGSYGYTF. DNA for the CDR3: TGCGTCAGCAGCCAGTCCCTTCGGGACAGGGGATCCTATGGCTACACCTTC.

The CDR3 reads CASSLEGAGNEKLFF. In DNA form, the CDR3 reads TGTGCCAGCAGCTTGGAGGGGGCGGGTAATGAAAAACTGTTTTTT. The chain uses TRBV5-6 and TRBJ1-4, with TRBD1 matching 7 bases. CDR1 SGHDT and CDR2 YYEEEE come from the germline V gene. V lost 0 bases, J lost 4 bases, and 3 bases stayed unmatched. The CDR3 spans 15 residues.

This clone was seen just once. J is TRBJ2-6 and V is TRBV28; D is perhaps TRBD2 (5 bases). This CDR3 has 17 residues. V dropped 3 bases and J dropped 0 bases, with 12 bases sitting between them. Germline V CDR1 and CDR2: MDHEN, SYDVKM. The CDR3 here is CASSLSGLGSGANVLTF. In DNA form, the CDR3 reads TGTGCCAGCAGTTTGTCGGGGTTGGGCTCTGGGGCCAACGTCCTGACTTTC.

The genes are TRBV6-5 and TRBJ1-6, with D unresolved. This CDR3 has 16 residues. Trimming removed 3 bases at V and 3 bases at J, with 12 bases between. Germline V gene data show CDR1 as MNHEY and CDR2 as SVGAGI. Here the CDR3 reads CASSYITLSYNSPLHF. CDR3 DNA: TGTGCCAGCAGTTATATTACGCTGAGCTATAATTCACCCCTCCACTTT.

This chain joins TRBV30 and TRBJ2-1; TRBD2 is a possible D gene (5 bases). Trimming stripped 7 bases from V and 4 bases from J, with 14 bases between. The CDR3 has 13 residues. CDR1 is GTSNPN, CDR2 SVGIG, per germline (reference sequence). CDR3 nucleotide sequence: TGTGCCTCCTTTCTCGGGGTTTACAATGAGCAGTTCTTC. Its protein product is CASFLGVYNEQFF.

The gene calls are TRBV2 and TRBJ2-5; D might be TRBD2 (6 bases). The CDR3 totals 14 residues. The V gene lost 6 bases and the J gene lost 2 bases, with 13 bases spanning the gap. Per the germline V gene, CDR1 is SNHLY and CDR2 is FYNNEI. The CDR3: CASRGLSRQETQYF. As DNA, the CDR3 is TGTGCCAGCAGGGGACTCTCCAGACAAGAGACCCAGTACTTC. Full variable domain (remainder filled in from reference TRBV2 and TRBJ2-5): EPEVTQTPSHQVTQMGQEVILRCVPISNHLYFYWYRQILGQKVEFLVSFYNNEISEKSEIFDDQFSVERPDGSNFTLKIRSTKLEDSAMYFCASRGLSRQETQYFGPGTRLLVL.

The chain carries TRBV19 and TRBJ1-2; D gene uncertain. Germline loops: CDR1 LNHDA, CDR2 SQIVND (reference sequence). The CDR3 covers 14 residues. Between the trimmed V and J ends, which lost 3 bases and 0 bases, there was a span of 8 bases. DNA for the CDR3: TGTGCCAGTAGTATGGTGGGAGCTAACTATGGCTACACCTTC. Its protein is CASSMVGANYGYTF.